The rows below give T cell receptor beta chains drawn from one sample of a study of Graves' ophthalmopathy and Graves' hyperthyroidism. TCRdb itself ran the multiplex PCR reads through MiXCR, one entry per CDR3 protein. This table has under 200,000 distinct CDR3 sequences, approximately 38% appearing once. The sample taken for sequencing was peripheral blood. The source is a woman aged 40 to 50 with Graves' ophthalmopathy. Both conserved end residues are part of each CDR3. Each record gives: J gene, D gene, V gene, clone size, CDR3 DNA, CDR3 protein. D genes are given only for firm matches. Rows give clone size only sometimes, using once, few, many, or a class for an expanded clone.

TRBJ2-5	NA	TRBV6-1	NA	TGTGCCAGCACGCGGGGCCTTCAAGAGACCCAGTACTTC	CASTRGLQETQYF
TRBJ2-5	NA	TRBV7-9	NA	TGTGCCAGCAGCTTATATGGGACTCCAGATGACGCCCAGTACTTC	CASSLYGTPDDAQYF
TRBJ2-2	NA	TRBV28	once	TGTGCCAGCAGTTCCCCCGGGACATCGAACACCGGGGAGCTGTTTTTT	CASSSPGTSNTGELFF
TRBJ1-5	TRBD1	TRBV4-1	many	TGCGCCAGCAGCTTCGGGACAGGGGGAGGTCAGCCCCAGCATTTT	CASSFGTGGGQPQHF
TRBJ1-5	NA	TRBV6-5	many	TGTGCCAGCAGTTACGGCAGTCCCGGCAATCAGCCCCAGCATTTT	CASSYGSPGNQPQHF
TRBJ2-1	NA	TRBV25-1	NA	TGTGCCAGCCAGCCCGCGGGACAAGGCTATGAGCAGTTCTTC	CASQPAGQGYEQFF
TRBJ2-7	TRBD2	TRBV4-3	NA	TGCGCCAGCAGCCAAGGTATACTAGCGCGAAACGAGCAGTACTTC	CASSQGILARNEQYF
TRBJ2-7	TRBD1	TRBV28	many	TGTGCCAGCAGTTTATTTCAGGGGGCGCTTCCCCACGAGCAGTACTTC	CASSLFQGALPHEQYF
TRBJ1-2	TRBD1	TRBV7-9	NA	TGTGCCAGCAGCACCGGGACAGGGCCTGATGGCTACACCTTC	CASSTGTGPDGYTF
TRBJ2-7	TRBD2	TRBV12-3/TRBV12-4	once	TGCGCCAGCAGTTTAAGGACTAGCGGTGTTAACGAGCAGTACTTC	CASSLRTSGVNEQYF
TRBJ1-1	NA	TRBV25-1	many	TGTGCCAGCAGTGAATTTACGGATCTGAACACTGAAGCTTTCTTT	CASSEFTDLNTEAFF
TRBJ2-2	TRBD2	TRBV6-2/TRBV6-3	many	TGTGCCAGCAGACCCATAGCGGGCGGGACCGGGGAGCTGTTTTTT	CASRPIAGGTGELFF
TRBJ2-7	NA	TRBV7-2	once	TGTGCCAGCAGCCTGAACCTATACGAGCAGTACTTC	CASSLNLYEQYF
TRBJ1-1	NA	TRBV12-3/TRBV12-4	NA	TGTGCCAGCGACGGGCCGGTGAACACTGAAGCTTTCTTT	CASDGPVNTEAFF
TRBJ2-5	NA	TRBV5-5	many	TGTGCCAGCAGCTTGGCCGTGGGTACGGAGACCCAGTACTTC	CASSLAVGTETQYF
TRBJ1-1	TRBD1	TRBV28	many	TGTGCCGTCTACAGGGGGCTTAATACTGAAGCTTTCTTT	CAVYRGLNTEAFF
TRBJ2-5	NA	TRBV4-1	many	TGCGCCAGCAGCCAAGGCTGGTCTGCGACTAAAGAGACCCAGTACTTC	CASSQGWSATKETQYF
TRBJ2-7	NA	TRBV20-1	NA	TGCAGTGCTAGCCCTCCGGGGCACGGCGGGGAGCAGTACTTC	CSASPPGHGGEQYF
TRBJ2-5	TRBD2	TRBV12-3/TRBV12-4	few	TGTGCCAGCAGTTCAGGGACTAGCGGGGTGAAGACCCAGTACTTC	CASSSGTSGVKTQYF
TRBJ1-1	NA	TRBV12-3/TRBV12-4	NA	TGTGCCAGCAGTAACAGGTCTGAAGCTTTCTTT	CASSNRSEAFF
TRBJ1-1	NA	TRBV28	NA	TGTGCCAGCAGTTACCCGACGGGACACAGGAACACTGAAGCTTTCTTT	CASSYPTGHRNTEAFF
TRBJ1-1	NA	TRBV6-1	NA	TGTGCCAGCAGTGAAGGTTTAGACACTGAAGCTTTCTTT	CASSEGLDTEAFF
TRBJ1-5	NA	TRBV19	many	TGTGCCAGTAATACCTTCGACCGGGGTCAGCCCCAGCATTTT	CASNTFDRGQPQHF
TRBJ1-1	NA	TRBV3-1	many	TGTGCCAGCAGCAAGGAGGACGGCACTGAAGCTTTCTTT	CASSKEDGTEAFF
TRBJ2-2	NA	TRBV29-1	many	TGCAGCGTTGAAGTACCGGGCGCCGACACCGGGGAGCTGTTTTTT	CSVEVPGADTGELFF
TRBJ1-1	NA	TRBV20-1	few	TGCAGTGCTAGGTTACTGAACACTGAAGCTTTCTTT	CSARLLNTEAFF
TRBJ2-7	TRBD1	TRBV6-6	many	TGTGCCAGCACCCCAAATGGCAGGGGGCCCACCTACGAGCAGTACTTC	CASTPNGRGPTYEQYF
TRBJ1-1	NA	TRBV27	many	TGTGCCAGCAGTTTTTACAGGGCGGGAAACACTGAAGCTTTCTTT	CASSFYRAGNTEAFF
TRBJ1-3	TRBD1	TRBV6-1	few	TGTGCCAGCAGTGAAGTCAGGGGGAGGTCCATATATTTT	CASSEVRGRSIYF
TRBJ2-2	NA	TRBV20-1	few	TGCAGTGCTGCCCTCTCTAGCGCCGGGGAGCTGTTTTTT	CSAALSSAGELFF
TRBJ1-5	TRBD1	TRBV27	many	TGTGCCACCCGACAGGGCAATCAGCCCCCGCATTTT	CATRQGNQPPHF
TRBJ1-3	TRBD1	TRBV13	many	TGTGCCAGCAGCTTAGGCATCGGAGACAGGGACCTCTCTGGAAACACCATATATTTT	CASSLGIGDRDLSGNTIYF
TRBJ2-2	NA	TRBV20-1	many	TGCAGTGCTAGATTGCAAGAAACTACCGGGGAGCTGTTTTTT	CSARLQETTGELFF
TRBJ1-1	NA	TRBV15	many	TGTGCCACCAGCAGCCTCCAGGGTTTTATCGCTTTCTTT	CATSSLQGFIAFF
TRBJ1-5	NA	TRBV12-3/TRBV12-4	NA	TGTGCCAGCAAAGTTGGGGTGAGGGGCAATCAGCCCCAGCATTTT	CASKVGVRGNQPQHF
TRBJ2-5	TRBD1	TRBV3-1	many	TGTGCCAGCAGCCAAGGAGTAGACAGGGAAGAGACCCAGTACTTC	CASSQGVDREETQYF
TRBJ1-1	NA	TRBV2	many	TGTGCCAGCAGTGAAGGGCAGGGTCCGAGGACTGAAGCTTTCTTT	CASSEGQGPRTEAFF
TRBJ1-6	NA	TRBV6-1	NA	TGTGCCAGCACCTCCAGAAACTCCTATAATTCACCCCTCCACTTT	CASTSRNSYNSPLHF
TRBJ2-5	NA	TRBV6-1	NA	TGTGCCAGCAGAGTTATGCAGGGCGCGAGGCAAGAGACCCAGTACTTC	CASRVMQGARQETQYF
TRBJ1-3	NA	TRBV6-5	many	TGTGCCAGCAGACGCACAGGGACTGGAAACACCATATATTTT	CASRRTGTGNTIYF
TRBJ2-1	TRBD2	TRBV11-2	NA	TGTGCCAGCAGTTTCTCTAGCGGCAATTACAATGAGCAGTTCTTC	CASSFSSGNYNEQFF
TRBJ2-5	TRBD1	TRBV19	NA	TGTGCCAGTAGTCGACAGGGAAGAGAGACCCAGTACTTC	CASSRQGRETQYF